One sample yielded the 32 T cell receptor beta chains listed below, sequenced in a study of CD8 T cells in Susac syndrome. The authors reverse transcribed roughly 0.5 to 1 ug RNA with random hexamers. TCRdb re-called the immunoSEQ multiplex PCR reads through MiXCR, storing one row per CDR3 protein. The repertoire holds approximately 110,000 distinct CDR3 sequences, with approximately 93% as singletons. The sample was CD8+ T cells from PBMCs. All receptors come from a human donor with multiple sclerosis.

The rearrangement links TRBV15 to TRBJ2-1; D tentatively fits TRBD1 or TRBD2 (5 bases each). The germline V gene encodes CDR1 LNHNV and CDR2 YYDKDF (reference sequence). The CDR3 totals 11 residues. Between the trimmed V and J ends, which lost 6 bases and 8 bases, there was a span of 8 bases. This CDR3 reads CATRGVHEQFF. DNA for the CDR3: TGTGCCACCAGGGGGGTCCATGAGCAGTTCTTC. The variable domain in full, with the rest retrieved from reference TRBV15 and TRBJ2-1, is DAMVIQNPRYQVTQFGKPVTLSCSQTLNHNVMYWYQQKSSQAPKLLFHYYDKDFNNEADTPDNFQSRRPNTSFCFLDIRSPGLGDTAMYLCATRGVHEQFFGPGTRLTVL.

The CDR3 nucleotides are TGTGCCAGCAGCCCCCCGGACAGGGACAAAAACATTCAGTACTTC. This gives the protein CASSPPDRDKNIQYF. The chain uses TRBV7-9 and TRBJ2-4; 8 bases align to TRBD1. The CDR3 is 15 amino acids. J lost 3 bases, V lost 5 bases, and 6 bases had no gene match. In germline, CDR1 is SEHNR, CDR2 FQNEAQ (reference sequence). Together with reference TRBV7-9 and TRBJ2-4, the CDR3 gives the full variable domain: DTGVSQNPRHKITKRGQNVTFRCDPISEHNRLYWYRQTLGQGPEFLTYFQNEAQLEKSRLLSDRFSAERPKGSFSTLEIQRTEQGDSAMYLCASSPPDRDKNIQYFGAGTRLSVL.

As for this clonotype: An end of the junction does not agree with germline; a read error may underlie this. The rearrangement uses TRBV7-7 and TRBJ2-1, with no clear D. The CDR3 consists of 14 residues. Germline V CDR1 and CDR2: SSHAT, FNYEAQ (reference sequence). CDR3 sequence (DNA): TGTGCTAGCAGCTTAGTTGTCGGGTTCAATGAGCAGTTCTTC. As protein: CASSLVVGFNEQFF.

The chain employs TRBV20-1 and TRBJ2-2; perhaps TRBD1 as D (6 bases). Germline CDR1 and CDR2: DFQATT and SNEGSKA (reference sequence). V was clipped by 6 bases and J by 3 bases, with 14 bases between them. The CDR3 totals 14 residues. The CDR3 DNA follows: TGCAGTGCGCAGACGGGACACTACACCGGGGAGCTGTTTTTT. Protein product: CSAQTGHYTGELFF.

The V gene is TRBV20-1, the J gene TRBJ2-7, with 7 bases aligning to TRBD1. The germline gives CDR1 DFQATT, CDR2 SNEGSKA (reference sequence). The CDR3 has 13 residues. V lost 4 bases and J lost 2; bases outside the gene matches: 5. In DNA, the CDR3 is TGCAGTGCTACGACAGGGACGACCTACGAGCAGTACTTC. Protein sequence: CSATTGTTYEQYF.

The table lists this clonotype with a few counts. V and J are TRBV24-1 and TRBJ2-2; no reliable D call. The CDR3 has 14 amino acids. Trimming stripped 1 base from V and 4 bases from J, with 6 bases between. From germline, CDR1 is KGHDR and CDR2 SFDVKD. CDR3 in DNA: TGTGCCACCAGTGATTTAGCAGTCACCGGGGAGCTGTTTTTT. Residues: CATSDLAVTGELFF.

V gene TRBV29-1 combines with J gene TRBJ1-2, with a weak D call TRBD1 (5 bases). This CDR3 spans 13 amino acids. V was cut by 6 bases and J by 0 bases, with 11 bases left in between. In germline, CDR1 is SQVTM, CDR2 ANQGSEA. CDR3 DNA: TGCAGCGTGCCCCAGGGAACTAACTATGGCTACACCTTC. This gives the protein CSVPQGTNYGYTF.

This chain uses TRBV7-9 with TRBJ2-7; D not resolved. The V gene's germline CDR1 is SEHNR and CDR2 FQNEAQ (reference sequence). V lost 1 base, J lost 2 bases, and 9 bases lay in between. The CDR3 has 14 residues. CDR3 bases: TGTGCCAGCAGCTTAGAGACGGACCCCTACGAGCAGTACGTC. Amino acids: CASSLETDPYEQYV.

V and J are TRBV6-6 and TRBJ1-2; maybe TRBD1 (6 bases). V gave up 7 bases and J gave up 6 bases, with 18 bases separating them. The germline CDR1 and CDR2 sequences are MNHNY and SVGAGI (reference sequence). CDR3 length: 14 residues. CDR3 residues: CASTNPLTGNGYTF. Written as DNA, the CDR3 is TGTGCCAGCACCAACCCCCTAACAGGGAATGGCTACACCTTC.

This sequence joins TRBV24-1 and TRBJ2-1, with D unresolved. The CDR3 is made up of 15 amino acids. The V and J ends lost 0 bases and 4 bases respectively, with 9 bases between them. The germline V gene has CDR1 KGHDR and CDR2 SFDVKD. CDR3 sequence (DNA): TGTGCCACCAGTGATTTGGTGGGGTCGTACAATGAGCAGTTCTTC. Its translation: CATSDLVGSYNEQFF.

The CDR3 loop reads CASSLGREWTDTQYF. The DNA for the CDR3 is TGTGCCAGCAGCTTAGGACGGGAGTGGACAGATACGCAGTATTTT. This sequence joins TRBV11-2 and TRBJ2-3; tentative D call: TRBD2 (6 bases). The germline CDR1 and CDR2 sequences are SGHAT and FQNNGV. The CDR3 contains 15 residues. Trimming left V 1 base short and J 3 bases short, with 11 bases between.

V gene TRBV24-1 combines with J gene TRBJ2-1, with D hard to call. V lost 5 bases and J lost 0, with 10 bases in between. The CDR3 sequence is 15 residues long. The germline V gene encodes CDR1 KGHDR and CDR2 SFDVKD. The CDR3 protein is CATSGLPSSYNEQFF. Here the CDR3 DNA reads TGTGCCACCAGTGGGCTACCAAGCTCCTACAATGAGCAGTTCTTC.

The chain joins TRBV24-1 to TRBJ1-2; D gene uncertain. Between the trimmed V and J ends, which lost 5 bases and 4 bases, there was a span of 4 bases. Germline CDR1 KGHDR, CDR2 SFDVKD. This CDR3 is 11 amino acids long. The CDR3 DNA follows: TGTGCCACCAGTGCTGCCTATGGCTACACCTTC. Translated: CATSAAYGYTF.

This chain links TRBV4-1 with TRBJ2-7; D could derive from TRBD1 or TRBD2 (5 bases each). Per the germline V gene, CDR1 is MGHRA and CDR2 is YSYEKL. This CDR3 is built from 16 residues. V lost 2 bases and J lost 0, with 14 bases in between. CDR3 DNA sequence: TGCGCCAGCAGCCAAACCGACAGAGACTACTCCTACGAGCAGTACTTC. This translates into CASSQTDRDYSYEQYF.

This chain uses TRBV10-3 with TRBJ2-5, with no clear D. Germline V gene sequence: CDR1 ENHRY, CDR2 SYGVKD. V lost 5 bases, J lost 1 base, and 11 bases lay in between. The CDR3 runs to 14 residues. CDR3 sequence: CAISQELPQETQYF. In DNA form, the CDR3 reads TGTGCCATCAGTCAAGAACTACCCCAAGAGACCCAGTACTTC.

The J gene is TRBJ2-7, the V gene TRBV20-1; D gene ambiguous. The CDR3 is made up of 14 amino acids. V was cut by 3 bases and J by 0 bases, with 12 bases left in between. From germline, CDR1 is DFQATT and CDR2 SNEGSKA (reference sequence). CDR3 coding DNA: TGCAGTGCTAGCGACACCAGCAGCTCCTACGAGCAGTACTTC. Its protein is CSASDTSSSYEQYF.

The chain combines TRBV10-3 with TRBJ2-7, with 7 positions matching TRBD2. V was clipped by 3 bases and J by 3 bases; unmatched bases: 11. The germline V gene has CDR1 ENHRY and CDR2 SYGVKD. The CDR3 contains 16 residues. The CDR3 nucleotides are TGTGCCATCAGTGACCCGGGAGGCACCTCCCGCTACGAGCAGTACTTC. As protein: CAISDPGGTSRYEQYF.

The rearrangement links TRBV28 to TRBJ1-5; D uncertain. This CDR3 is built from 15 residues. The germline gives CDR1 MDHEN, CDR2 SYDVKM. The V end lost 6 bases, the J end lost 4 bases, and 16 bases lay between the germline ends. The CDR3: CASSLYGSRNQPQHF. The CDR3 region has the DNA TGTGCCAGCAGCCTCTATGGTTCCAGGAATCAGCCCCAGCATTTT.

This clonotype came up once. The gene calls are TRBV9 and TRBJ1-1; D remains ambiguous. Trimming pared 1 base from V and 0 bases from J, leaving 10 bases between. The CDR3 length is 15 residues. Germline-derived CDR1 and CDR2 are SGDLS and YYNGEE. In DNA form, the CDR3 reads TGTGCCAGCAGCGTAACGGGAAACATGAACACTGAAGCTTTCTTT. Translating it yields CASSVTGNMNTEAFF. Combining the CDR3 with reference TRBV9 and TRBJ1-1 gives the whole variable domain DSGVTQTPKHLITATGQRVTLRCSPRSGDLSVYWYQQSLDQGLQFLIQYYNGEERAKGNILERFSAQQFPDLHSELNLSSLELGDSALYFCASSVTGNMNTEAFFGQGTRLTVV.

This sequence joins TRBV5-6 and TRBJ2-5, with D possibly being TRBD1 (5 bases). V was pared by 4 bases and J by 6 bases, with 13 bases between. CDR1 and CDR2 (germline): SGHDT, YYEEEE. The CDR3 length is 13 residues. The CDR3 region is CASSRARVKTQYF. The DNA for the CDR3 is TGTGCCAGCAGCCGGGCCAGGGTAAAGACCCAGTACTTC. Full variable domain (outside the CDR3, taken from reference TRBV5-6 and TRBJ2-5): DAGVTQSPTHLIKTRGQQVTLRCSPKSGHDTVSWYQQALGQGPQFIFQYYEEEERQRGNFPDRFSGHQFPNYSSELNVNALLLGDSALYLCASSRARVKTQYFGPGTRLLVL.

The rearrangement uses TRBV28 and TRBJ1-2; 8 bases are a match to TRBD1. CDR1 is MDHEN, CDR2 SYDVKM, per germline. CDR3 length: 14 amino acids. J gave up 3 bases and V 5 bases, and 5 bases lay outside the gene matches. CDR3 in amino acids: CASSPQGAHYGYTF. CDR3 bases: TGTGCCAGCAGTCCGCAGGGGGCCCACTATGGCTACACCTTC.

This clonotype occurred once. CDR3 in amino acids: CASRNRQGAVYTEAFF. Written as DNA, the CDR3 is TGTGCCAGCAGAAACCGACAGGGGGCTGTGTATACTGAAGCTTTCTTT. The chain has TRBV12-3 or TRBV12-4 and TRBJ1-1, with TRBD1 matching 10 bases. V lost 6 bases, J lost 5 bases, and 12 bases stayed unmatched. This CDR3 has 16 residues.

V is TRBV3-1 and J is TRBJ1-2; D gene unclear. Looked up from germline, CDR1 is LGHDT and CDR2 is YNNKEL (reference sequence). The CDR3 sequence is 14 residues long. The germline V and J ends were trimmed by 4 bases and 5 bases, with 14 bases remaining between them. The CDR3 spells CASSLLFGGYGYTF. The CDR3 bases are TGTGCCAGCAGCCTCCTTTTTGGCGGGTATGGCTACACCTTC.

CDR3 in amino acids: CATSGESQPQHF. CDR3 DNA: TGTGCCACCAGTGGAGAGAGCCAGCCCCAGCATTTT. The gene calls are TRBV24-1 and TRBJ1-5, with D unclear. V was pared by 5 bases and J by 7 bases, with 8 bases between. The V gene's germline CDR1 is KGHDR and CDR2 SFDVKD. This CDR3 has 12 amino acids.

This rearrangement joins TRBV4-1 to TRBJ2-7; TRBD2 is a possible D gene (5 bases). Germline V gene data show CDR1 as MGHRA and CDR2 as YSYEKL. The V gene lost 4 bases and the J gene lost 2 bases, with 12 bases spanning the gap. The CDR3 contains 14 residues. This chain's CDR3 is CASSPGLEAYEQYF. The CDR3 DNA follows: TGCGCCAGCAGCCCTGGACTTGAGGCCTACGAGCAGTACTTC.

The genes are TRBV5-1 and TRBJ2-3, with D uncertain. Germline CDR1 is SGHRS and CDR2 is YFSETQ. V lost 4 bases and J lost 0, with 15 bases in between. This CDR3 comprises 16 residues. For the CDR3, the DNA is TGCGCCAGCAGCCCAAAAGGGTGGGGAAGCACAGATACGCAGTATTTT. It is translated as CASSPKGWGSTDTQYF. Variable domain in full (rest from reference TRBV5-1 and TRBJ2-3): KAGVTQTPRYLIKTRGQQVTLSCSPISGHRSVSWYQQTPGQGLQFLFEYFSETQRNKGNFPGRFSGRQFSNSRSEMNVSTLELGDSALYLCASSPKGWGSTDTQYFGPGTRLTVL.

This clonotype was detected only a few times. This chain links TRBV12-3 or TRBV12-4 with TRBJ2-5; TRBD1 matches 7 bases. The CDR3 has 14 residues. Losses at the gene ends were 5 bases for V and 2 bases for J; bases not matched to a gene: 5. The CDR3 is CASSPRQGQETQYF. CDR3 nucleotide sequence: TGTGCCAGCAGTCCCCGACAGGGTCAAGAGACCCAGTACTTC.

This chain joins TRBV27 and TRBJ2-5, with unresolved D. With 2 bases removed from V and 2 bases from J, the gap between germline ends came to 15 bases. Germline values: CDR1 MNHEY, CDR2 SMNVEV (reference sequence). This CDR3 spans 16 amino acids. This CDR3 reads CASSLGSKIGQETQYF. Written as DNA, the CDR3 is TGTGCCAGCAGTTTAGGCAGCAAGATTGGTCAAGAGACCCAGTACTTC.

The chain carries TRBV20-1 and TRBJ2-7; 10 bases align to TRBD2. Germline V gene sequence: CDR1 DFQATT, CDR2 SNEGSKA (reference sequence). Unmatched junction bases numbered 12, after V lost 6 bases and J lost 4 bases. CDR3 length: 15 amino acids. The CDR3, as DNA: TGCAGTGCCCCGACTAGCGGGCGGGGGGGGTACGAGCAGTACTTC. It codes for CSAPTSGRGGYEQYF.

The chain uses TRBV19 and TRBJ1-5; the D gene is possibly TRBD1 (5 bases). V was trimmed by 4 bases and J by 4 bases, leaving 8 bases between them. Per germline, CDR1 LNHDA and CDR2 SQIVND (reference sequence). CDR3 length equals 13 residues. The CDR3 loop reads CASSTGLNQPQHF. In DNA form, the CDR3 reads TGTGCCAGTAGTACAGGGTTGAATCAGCCCCAGCATTTT.

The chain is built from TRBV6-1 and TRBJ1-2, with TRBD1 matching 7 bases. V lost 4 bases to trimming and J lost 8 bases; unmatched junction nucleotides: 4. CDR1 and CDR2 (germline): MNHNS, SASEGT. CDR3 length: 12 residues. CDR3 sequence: CASSAGTVGYTF. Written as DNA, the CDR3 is TGTGCCAGCAGTGCCGGGACAGTCGGCTACACCTTC.

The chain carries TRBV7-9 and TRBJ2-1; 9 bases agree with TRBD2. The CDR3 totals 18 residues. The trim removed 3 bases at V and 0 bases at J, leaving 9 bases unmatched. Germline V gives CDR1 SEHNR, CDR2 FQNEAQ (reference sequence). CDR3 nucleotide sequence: TGTGCCAGCAGCTTCCCACAGACTAGCGGAAGCTCCTACAATGAGCAGTTCTTC. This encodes CASSFPQTSGSSYNEQFF. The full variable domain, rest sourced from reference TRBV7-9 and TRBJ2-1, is DTGVSQNPRHKITKRGQNVTFRCDPISEHNRLYWYRQTLGQGPEFLTYFQNEAQLEKSRLLSDRFSAERPKGSFSTLEIQRTEQGDSAMYLCASSFPQTSGSSYNEQFFGPGTRLTVL.